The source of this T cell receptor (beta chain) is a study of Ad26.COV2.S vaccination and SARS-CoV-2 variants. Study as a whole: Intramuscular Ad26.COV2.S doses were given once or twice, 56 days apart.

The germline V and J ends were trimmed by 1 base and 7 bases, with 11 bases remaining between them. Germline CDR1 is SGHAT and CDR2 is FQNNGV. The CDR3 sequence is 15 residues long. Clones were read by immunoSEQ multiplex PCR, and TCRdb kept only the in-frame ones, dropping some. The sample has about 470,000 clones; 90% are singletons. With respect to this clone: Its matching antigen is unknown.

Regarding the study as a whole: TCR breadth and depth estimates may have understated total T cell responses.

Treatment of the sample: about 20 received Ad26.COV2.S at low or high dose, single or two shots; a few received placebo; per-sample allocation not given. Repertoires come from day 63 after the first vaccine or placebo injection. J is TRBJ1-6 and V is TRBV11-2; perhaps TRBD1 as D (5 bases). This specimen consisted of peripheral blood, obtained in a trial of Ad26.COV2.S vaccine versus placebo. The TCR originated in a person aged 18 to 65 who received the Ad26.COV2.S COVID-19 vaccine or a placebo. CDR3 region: CASSLGGLGNSPLHF. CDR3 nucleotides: TGTGCCAGCAGCTTAGGGGGACTTGGGAATTCACCCCTCCACTTT.